This T cell receptor beta chain was recovered during a study of Graves' ophthalmopathy and Graves' hyperthyroidism. About the study: Peripheral blood was gathered at first diagnosis, ahead of any treatment whatsoever. Whole-study findings and limits: Thyroid clonotypes that were expanded above 0.001 frequency mostly also appeared in blood.

Fresh peripheral blood, about 9.3 ml, was the PBMC source. This clonotype was detected ten times or more. Its antigen is unknown. Amplified TCR beta CDR3 regions were obtained using RNA transcripts as template. Second-round multiplex PCR came after a first-round RT-PCR that employed HTBI primers. TCRdb re-derived calls from the multiplex PCR reads in MiXCR, one entry per CDR3 protein. The data hold roughly 170,000 distinct CDR3 sequences, with 39% observed a single time. Trimming cost V 0 bases and J 4 bases; bases outside gene matches: 17. The CDR3 contains 19 residues. CDR1 is LGHNT, CDR2 FRNRAP, per germline.

The receptor was isolated from a young man with Graves' ophthalmopathy. The chain employs TRBV12-5 and TRBJ2-5, with 7 bases lining up with TRBD2. The sample comprised peripheral blood. Written as DNA, the CDR3 is TGTGCTAGTGGTTTGGTAACTCACCATCTAGCGGCCTATGGAGAGACCCAGTACTTC. It specifies CASGLVTHHLAAYGETQYF.